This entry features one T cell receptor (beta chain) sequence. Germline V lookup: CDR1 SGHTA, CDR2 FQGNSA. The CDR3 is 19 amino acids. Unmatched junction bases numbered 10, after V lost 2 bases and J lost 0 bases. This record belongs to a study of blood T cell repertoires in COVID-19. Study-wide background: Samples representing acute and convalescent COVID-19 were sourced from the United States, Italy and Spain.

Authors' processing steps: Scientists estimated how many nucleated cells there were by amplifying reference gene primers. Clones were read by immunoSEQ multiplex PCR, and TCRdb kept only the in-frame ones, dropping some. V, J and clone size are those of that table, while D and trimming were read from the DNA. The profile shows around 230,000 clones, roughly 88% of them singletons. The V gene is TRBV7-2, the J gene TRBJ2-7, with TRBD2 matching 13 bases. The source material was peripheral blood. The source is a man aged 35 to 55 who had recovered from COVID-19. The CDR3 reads CASSLRRSRTSGSSYEQYF. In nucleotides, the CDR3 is TGTGCCAGCAGCTTAAGACGTAGTCGGACTAGCGGGAGCTCCTACGAGCAGTACTTC.